The source of this TCR beta chain is a study of regulatory T cells in long-lasting Graves disease. General study findings and limits: New patients shared fewer public clonotypes (approximately 970) than persistent patients did (around 2,700). There were preferences for TRBV28, TRBJ1-2 and TRBJ2-5 in persistent disease.

The germline gives CDR1 MNHNS, CDR2 SASEGT. The CDR3 length is 18 residues. Unmatched junction bases numbered 14, after V lost 5 bases and J lost 5 bases. The time point was: newly diagnosed GD, antithyroid drugs for less than 3 months. With RNA extracted from PBMCs as input, the TCR library was made. Approximately 9 milliliters of peripheral blood were taken and placed in EDTA tubes. Through Arm-PCR of CDR3 regions and iRepertoire HTBI primers, TCR beta libraries were built. TCRdb ran MiXCR on the multiplex PCR reads and lists one entry per CDR3 protein. This sample has more than 450,000 distinct CDR3 sequences, with around 12% found just once. Comments on this clonotype: Its target is not known.

The data were also submitted as part of a second study, on T cells in Graves' hyperthyroidism and ophthalmopathy.

This rearrangement joins TRBV6-1 to TRBJ2-1, with 11 positions matching TRBD2. The source of this sequence is a woman in her 30s with Graves disease. The sample consisted of peripheral blood mononuclear cells (PBMCs), taken at new diagnosis, from a patient treated with antithyroid drugs. CDR3 sequence: CASSIGTSGPLTNNEQFF. Here the CDR3 DNA reads TGTGCCAGCAGTATAGGGACTAGCGGACCGCTAACAAACAATGAGCAGTTCTTC.